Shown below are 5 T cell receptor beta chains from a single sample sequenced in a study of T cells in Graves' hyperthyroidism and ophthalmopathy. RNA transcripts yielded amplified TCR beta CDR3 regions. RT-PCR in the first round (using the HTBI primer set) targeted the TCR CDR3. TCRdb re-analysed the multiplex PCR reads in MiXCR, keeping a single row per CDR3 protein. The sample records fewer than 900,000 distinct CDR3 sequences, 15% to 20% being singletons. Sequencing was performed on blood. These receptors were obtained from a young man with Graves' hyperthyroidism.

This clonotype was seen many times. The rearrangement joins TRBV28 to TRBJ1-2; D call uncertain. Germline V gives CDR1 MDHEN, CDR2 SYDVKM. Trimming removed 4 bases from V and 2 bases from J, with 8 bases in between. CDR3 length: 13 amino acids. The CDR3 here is CASSSAGNYGYTF. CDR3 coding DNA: TGTGCCAGCAGTTCAGCCGGGAACTATGGCTACACCTTC.

Written as DNA, the CDR3 is TGTGCCTGGAGTCCCCAAAGTAGACAGCCCCAGCATTTT. Translating it yields CAWSPQSRQPQHF. The V and J genes are TRBV30 and TRBJ1-5; D is undetermined. The CDR3 runs 13 residues. The germline CDR1 and CDR2 sequences are GTSNPN and SVGIG (reference sequence). Trimming shortened V by 2 bases and J by 7 bases, and 12 bases separated the two germline ends.

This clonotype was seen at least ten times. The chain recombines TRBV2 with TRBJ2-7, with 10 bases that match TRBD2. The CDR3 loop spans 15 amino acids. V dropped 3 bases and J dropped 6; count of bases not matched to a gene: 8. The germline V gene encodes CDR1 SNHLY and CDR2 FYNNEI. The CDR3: CASSDLAGVGSEQYF. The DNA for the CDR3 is TGTGCCAGCAGTGACCTAGCGGGAGTTGGGTCCGAGCAGTACTTC.

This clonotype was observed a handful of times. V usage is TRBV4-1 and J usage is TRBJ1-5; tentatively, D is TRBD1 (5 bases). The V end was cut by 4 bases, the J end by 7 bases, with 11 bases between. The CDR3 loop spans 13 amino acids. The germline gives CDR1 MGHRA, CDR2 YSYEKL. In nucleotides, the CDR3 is TGCGCCAGCAGCCGCGACGACAGACAGCCCCAGCATTTT. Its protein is CASSRDDRQPQHF.

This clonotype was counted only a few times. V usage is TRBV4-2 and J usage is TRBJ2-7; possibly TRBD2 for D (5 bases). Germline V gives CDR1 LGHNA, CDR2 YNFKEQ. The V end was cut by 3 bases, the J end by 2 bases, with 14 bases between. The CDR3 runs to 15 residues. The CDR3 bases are TGTGCCAGCAGCCAGAGCCCCGAGGGCCCCTACGAGCAGTACTTC. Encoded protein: CASSQSPEGPYEQYF.